This T cell receptor (beta chain) was sequenced in a study of shared clonotypes between healthy human individuals. Study observations and caveats: Some clonotypes were shared by all four sorted-subset donors, while others were not shared. The non-shared ones had lower generation probabilities than the shared ones. Larger estimated richness was generally recorded for naive subsets relative to memory subsets.

From germline, CDR1 is SNHLY and CDR2 FYNNEI. The ends were cut back, 9 bases at V and 4 bases at J, with 10 bases in the middle. This CDR3 is 11 amino acids long. Libraries were prepared by immunoSEQ multiplex PCR; TCRdb keeps only in-frame clonotypes and omits some of them. Among about 820,000 clones, about 91% were seen once, and the ten largest hold 20% to 30%. Naive CD8 cells lacked CD45RO, underwent positive selection for CCR7 and left out terminally differentiated effector memory CD45RA+ cells. As concerns this clone: Its antigen is not known.

The receptor was derived from a man aged 25 to 45 in good health. Sequencing was carried out using naive CD8+ T cells sorted from blood. The chain combines TRBV2 with TRBJ2-7; TRBD2 is a possible D gene (5 bases). The chain's CDR3 is CASGRGYEQYF. As DNA, the CDR3 is TGTGCCAGTGGTCGCGGGTACGAGCAGTACTTC.